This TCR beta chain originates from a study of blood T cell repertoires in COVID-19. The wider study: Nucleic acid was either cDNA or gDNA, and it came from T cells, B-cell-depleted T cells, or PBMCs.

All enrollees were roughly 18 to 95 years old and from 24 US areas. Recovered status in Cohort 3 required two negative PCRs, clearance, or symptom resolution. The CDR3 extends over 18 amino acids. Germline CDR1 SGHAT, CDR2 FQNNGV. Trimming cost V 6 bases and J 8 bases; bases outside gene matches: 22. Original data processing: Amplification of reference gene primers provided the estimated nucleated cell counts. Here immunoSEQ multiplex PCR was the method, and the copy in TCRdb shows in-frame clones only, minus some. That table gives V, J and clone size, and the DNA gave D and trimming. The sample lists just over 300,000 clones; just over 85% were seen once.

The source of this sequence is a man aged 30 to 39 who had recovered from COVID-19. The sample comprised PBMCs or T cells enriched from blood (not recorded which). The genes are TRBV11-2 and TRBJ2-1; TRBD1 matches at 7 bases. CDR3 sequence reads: CASSSKGAGYSLLDEQFF. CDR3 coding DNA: TGTGCCAGCAGTTCAAAGGGGGCGGGCTACAGCCTTTTGGATGAGCAGTTCTTC. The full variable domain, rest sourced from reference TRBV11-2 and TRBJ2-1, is EAGVAQSPRYKIIEKRQSVAFWCNPISGHATLYWYQQILGQGPKLLIQFQNNGVVDDSQLPKDRFSAERLKGVDSTLKIQPAKLEDSAVYLCASSSKGAGYSLLDEQFFGPGTRLTVL.